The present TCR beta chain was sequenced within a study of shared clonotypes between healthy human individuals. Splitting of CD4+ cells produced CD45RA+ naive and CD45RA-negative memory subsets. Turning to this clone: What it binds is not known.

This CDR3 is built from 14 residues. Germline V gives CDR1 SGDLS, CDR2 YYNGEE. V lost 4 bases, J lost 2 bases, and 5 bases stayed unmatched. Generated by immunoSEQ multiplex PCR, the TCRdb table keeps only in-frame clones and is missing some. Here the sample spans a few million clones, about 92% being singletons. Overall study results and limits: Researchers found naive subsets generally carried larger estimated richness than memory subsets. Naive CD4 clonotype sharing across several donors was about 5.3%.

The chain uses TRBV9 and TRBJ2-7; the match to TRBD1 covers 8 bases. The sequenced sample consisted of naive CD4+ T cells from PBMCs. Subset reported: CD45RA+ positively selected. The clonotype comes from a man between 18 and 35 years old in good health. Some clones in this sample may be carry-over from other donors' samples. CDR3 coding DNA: TGTGCCAGCAGCCCACTGACAGGGGCCTACGAGCAGTACTTC. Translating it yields CASSPLTGAYEQYF.